The 32 T cell receptor beta chains given below trace back to one sample, sequenced in a study of blood T cell repertoires in COVID-19. This table comes from immunoSEQ multiplex PCR, and its TCRdb copy is limited to in-frame clones, with some not included. The table lists roughly 100,000 clones, more than 75% of them singletons. Specimen: peripheral blood. All receptors derive from a man in his 60s with active or convalescent COVID-19.

The chain combines TRBV4-1 with TRBJ2-1; TRBD1 agrees at 11 bases. The J segment lost 8 bases and the V segment lost 5 bases, leaving 5 bases of the junction unmatched. This CDR3 has 14 residues. Per germline, CDR1 MGHRA and CDR2 YSYEKL. Here the CDR3 reads CASSSDRGLDEQFF. CDR3 DNA: TGCGCCAGCAGCTCGGACAGGGGGCTTGATGAGCAGTTCTTC.

The chain carries TRBV5-6 and TRBJ1-3; 8 bases match TRBD1. V was pared by 7 bases and J by 1 base, with 1 base of the junction left unmatched. CDR3 size: 13 residues. Germline loops: CDR1 SGHDT, CDR2 YYEEEE. DNA for the CDR3: TGTGCCAGCGGACAGGGATCTGGAAACACCATATATTTT. The encoded protein is CASGQGSGNTIYF.

This clone was counted a few times. This chain uses TRBV28 with TRBJ2-7, with a possible D match to TRBD1 (5 bases). Germline-derived CDR1 and CDR2 are MDHEN and SYDVKM. V was shortened by 5 bases and J by 12 bases, with 20 bases between the two germline ends. The CDR3 spans 13 residues. The CDR3 region is CASSTGAWKSGYF. The DNA for the CDR3 is TGTGCCAGCAGTACTGGGGCCTGGAAGTCTGGGTACTTC.

The sample holds a few counts of this clone. V is TRBV7-2 and J is TRBJ2-1; the match to TRBD2 covers 9 bases. The CDR3 spans 15 residues. CDR1 SGHTA and CDR2 FQGNSA come from the germline V gene. V dropped 7 bases and J dropped 6; count of bases not matched to a gene: 10. Written as DNA, the CDR3 is TGTGCCAGCACCGGGGAGGGACTAGCCACCAATGAGCAGTTCTTC. This sequence encodes CASTGEGLATNEQFF.

The chain links TRBV7-2 to TRBJ2-7; 8 positions agree with TRBD1. The CDR3 runs 14 residues. Germline V gene data show CDR1 as SGHTA and CDR2 as FQGNSA. Trimming at V came to 5 bases and at J to 3 bases, leaving 6 bases not matched to a gene. The CDR3, as DNA: TGTGCCAGCAGCCCGGACAGGGTTAACTACGAGCAGTACGTC. Its protein is CASSPDRVNYEQYV.

The V and J genes are TRBV9 and TRBJ2-3, with 15 nucleotides matching TRBD2. V lost 0 bases, J lost 4 bases, and 3 bases stayed unmatched. There are 17 residues in the CDR3. CDR1 is SGDLS and CDR2 is YYNGEE in the germline V gene. CDR3 sequence reads: CASSVGTSGRAADTQYF. Here the CDR3 DNA reads TGTGCCAGCAGCGTAGGGACTAGCGGGAGGGCCGCAGATACGCAGTATTTT.

CDR3 nucleotides: TGTGCCAGCGGAAAACAGGAGTCCGTGAACACTGAAGCTTTCTTT. It translates to CASGKQESVNTEAFF. This sequence joins TRBV27 and TRBJ1-1; the D gene is possibly TRBD1 (5 bases). The CDR3 is made up of 15 amino acids. Trimming took off 8 bases at V and 0 bases at J, with 16 bases between the two ends. CDR1 and CDR2 from the germline V gene are MNHEY and SMNVEV (reference sequence).

The CDR3 sequence: CASSPRDSGINSPLHF. The CDR3 coding sequence is TGTGCCAGCAGCCCCCGGGACAGTGGTATCAATTCACCCCTCCACTTT. V and J are TRBV14 and TRBJ1-6; 7 nucleotides match TRBD1. There are 16 residues in the CDR3. V was pared by 4 bases and J by 7 bases, with 10 bases of the junction left unmatched. Germline CDR1 is SGHDN and CDR2 is FVKESK. Filled out from reference TRBV14 and TRBJ1-6, the complete variable domain reads EAGVTQFPSHSVIEKGQTVTLRCDPISGHDNLYWYRRVMGKEIKFLLHFVKESKQDESGMPNNRFLAERTGGTYSTLKVQPAELEDSGVYFCASSPRDSGINSPLHFGNGTRLTVT.

This chain uses TRBV15 with TRBJ1-2; D uncertain. V gave up 2 bases and J gave up 5 bases, with 15 bases separating them. This CDR3 region has 15 residues. Germline CDR1 and CDR2: LNHNV and YYDKDF (reference sequence). CDR3 coding DNA: TGTGCCACCAGCAGATCCTCTCAAGGCGGATATGGCTACACCTTC. Its protein is CATSRSSQGGYGYTF. Variable domain in full (rest from reference TRBV15 and TRBJ1-2): DAMVIQNPRYQVTQFGKPVTLSCSQTLNHNVMYWYQQKSSQAPKLLFHYYDKDFNNEADTPDNFQSRRPNTSFCFLDIRSPGLGDTAMYLCATSRSSQGGYGYTFGSGTRLTVV.

The chain couples TRBV5-1 to TRBJ1-3; a weak D match, TRBD1 (6 bases). The CDR3 runs to 15 residues. The V and J ends lost 3 bases and 0 bases respectively, with 10 bases between them. CDR1 is SGHRS, CDR2 YFSETQ, per germline. This CDR3 reads CASSSQTGSGNTIYF. The CDR3, as DNA: TGCGCCAGCAGCTCACAGACAGGCTCTGGAAACACCATATATTTT.

V is TRBV28 and J is TRBJ2-3, with 7 bases aligning to TRBD2. CDR1 MDHEN and CDR2 SYDVKM come from the germline V gene. The trim removed 8 bases at V and 2 bases at J, leaving 10 bases unmatched. This CDR3 is 15 amino acids long. The CDR3 region has the DNA TGTGCCAGCCTCCTTGGTAAGCGGGACACAGATACGCAGTATTTT. It specifies CASLLGKRDTDTQYF.

The rearrangement uses TRBV6-1 and TRBJ1-1; D gene unclear. Germline V CDR1 and CDR2: MNHNS, SASEGT. This CDR3 spans 14 amino acids. Trimming stripped 2 bases from V and 0 bases from J, with 7 bases between. CDR3 protein: CASSERVMNTEAFF. The CDR3 nucleotides read TGTGCCAGCAGTGAACGGGTGATGAACACTGAAGCTTTCTTT.

The CDR3 DNA reads as TGTGCCAGCAGCCCCTCCGGGACAGGGGTCGAGCAGTACTTC. This gives the protein CASSPSGTGVEQYF. This chain connects TRBV7-9 to TRBJ2-7; 10 nucleotides align to TRBD1. The V and J ends lost 5 bases and 6 bases, in that order; junction bases with no gene match: 7. There are 14 residues in the CDR3. Germline V gene sequence: CDR1 SEHNR, CDR2 FQNEAQ (reference sequence).

This clone was detected many times. This chain joins TRBV5-1 and TRBJ2-2; 7 nucleotides align to TRBD1. V trimming: 7 bases; J trimming: 6 bases; junction bases outside the gene matches: 15. Germline CDR1 and CDR2: SGHRS and YFSETQ. The CDR3 is made up of 16 amino acids. For the CDR3, the DNA is TGCGCCAGCTGTGTTAATCCGTTAGGGGGCGCCGGGGAGCTGTTTTTT. Translated, it gives CASCVNPLGGAGELFF.

This chain links TRBV19 with TRBJ1-2; perhaps TRBD1 as D (5 bases). V shed 3 bases and J shed 4 bases, with 9 bases lying between them. CDR1 is LNHDA and CDR2 is SQIVND in the germline V gene (reference sequence). This CDR3 spans 13 amino acids. The CDR3 loop is CASSMGQGYGYTF. The CDR3 region has the DNA TGTGCCAGTAGTATGGGGCAGGGCTATGGCTACACCTTC.

V is TRBV27 and J is TRBJ2-1; 9 bases align to TRBD2. Per the germline V gene, CDR1 is MNHEY and CDR2 is SMNVEV (reference sequence). CDR3 length equals 18 residues. Losses at the gene ends were 3 bases for V and 4 bases for J; bases not matched to a gene: 13. CDR3 sequence: CASSFIGVAGASYNEQFF. CDR3 sequence (DNA): TGTGCCAGCAGTTTCATAGGGGTAGCGGGAGCTTCTTACAATGAGCAGTTCTTC.

This chain uses TRBV5-6 with TRBJ1-2, with 11 bases fitting TRBD1. Per the germline V gene, CDR1 is SGHDT and CDR2 is YYEEEE. With 2 bases clipped from V and 3 bases from J, the junction kept 12 bases outside the gene matches. CDR3 length equals 18 residues. CDR3 sequence (DNA): TGTGCCAGCAGCTTCAAGCCAGGACAGGGGGCGCGTGACTATGGCTACACCTTC. Translation gives CASSFKPGQGARDYGYTF.

The V call is TRBV18, the J call TRBJ1-3, with D perhaps matching TRBD1 (6 bases). Trimming stripped 2 bases from V and 1 base from J, with 18 bases between. Germline CDR1 KGHSH, CDR2 LQKENI. The CDR3 is 18 residues long. CDR3 in DNA: TGTGCCAGCTCACCAATCCGGGACACTCTCGGATCTGGAAACACCATATATTTT. This sequence encodes CASSPIRDTLGSGNTIYF.

Note on this clone: Other DNA sequences in this specimen translate into the identical CDR3. The V and J genes are TRBV7-9 and TRBJ2-3; 9 positions agree with TRBD2. The CDR3 is made up of 15 amino acids. Trimming took 1 base from V and 1 from J; bases not matched to a gene: 0. Germline V gene data show CDR1 as SEHNR and CDR2 as FQNEAQ (reference sequence). In DNA, the CDR3 is TGTGCCAGCAGCTTAGTAGCGGGAGGCACAGATACGCAGTATTTT. As protein: CASSLVAGGTDTQYF.

This rearrangement joins TRBV11-2 to TRBJ2-5; TRBD2 matches 8 bases. Trimming took 1 base from V and 6 from J; bases not matched to a gene: 4. Germline V gene sequence: CDR1 SGHAT, CDR2 FQNNGV. The CDR3 totals 14 residues. The CDR3 sequence is CASSLVLAAKTQYF. In DNA form, the CDR3 reads TGTGCCAGCAGCTTAGTACTAGCGGCGAAGACCCAGTACTTC.

V and J are TRBV18 and TRBJ2-5; TRBD2 aligns across 14 bases. This CDR3 has 14 amino acids. Germline CDR1 reads KGHSH; CDR2 reads LQKENI. The J segment lost 5 bases and the V segment lost 6 bases, leaving 2 bases of the junction unmatched. This CDR3 reads CASSRTSGRETQYF. The CDR3 coding sequence is TGTGCCAGCTCCCGGACTAGCGGGAGGGAGACCCAGTACTTC.

This chain uses TRBV11-2 with TRBJ2-7; a weak D match, TRBD1 (6 bases). V was pared by 3 bases and J by 3 bases, with 9 bases between. Germline CDR1 reads SGHAT; CDR2 reads FQNNGV. The CDR3 extends over 13 amino acids. This CDR3 reads CASSLGQVYEQYV. In DNA form, the CDR3 reads TGTGCCAGCAGCTTGGGACAAGTCTACGAGCAGTACGTC.

This clone was recorded only once. The rearrangement uses TRBV5-6 and TRBJ2-1; 11 bases line up with TRBD2. The CDR3 is made up of 17 amino acids. With V trimmed by 1 base and J by 7 bases, 10 bases remained unmatched. Germline-derived CDR1 and CDR2 are SGHDT and YYEEEE. The CDR3 DNA reads as TGTGCCAGCAGCTTGCGCACACTAGCGGGAGTTAGTAATGAGCAGTTCTTC. Its protein product is CASSLRTLAGVSNEQFF.

The V gene is TRBV4-1, the J gene TRBJ2-5; 8 bases align to TRBD2. The germline gives CDR1 MGHRA, CDR2 YSYEKL. CDR3 length: 16 amino acids. J was trimmed by 5 bases and V by 2 bases; bases with no gene match: 10. CDR3 loop: CASSQSPNREGETQYF. DNA of the CDR3: TGCGCCAGCAGCCAATCCCCGAACCGGGAGGGGGAGACCCAGTACTTC.

The chain joins TRBV28 to TRBJ1-4, with 8 bases matching TRBD1. Germline V gene data show CDR1 as MDHEN and CDR2 as SYDVKM. V was pared by 4 bases and J by 3 bases, with 4 bases of the junction left unmatched. The CDR3 is made up of 15 amino acids. In DNA, the CDR3 is TGTGCCAGCAGTTCAATACAGGGGGCTAATGAAAAACTGTTTTTT. Its protein product is CASSSIQGANEKLFF.

The chain links TRBV27 to TRBJ2-7; possibly TRBD2 for D (5 bases). The CDR3 is 14 amino acids. The germline V gene has CDR1 MNHEY and CDR2 SMNVEV (reference sequence). V gave up 4 bases and J gave up 6 bases, with 16 bases separating them. The DNA of the CDR3 is TGTGCCAGCAGTTACTCCCCATTAGAGGGCGAGCAGTACTTC. This gives the protein CASSYSPLEGEQYF.

J is TRBJ1-5 and V is TRBV6-5; D may be TRBD1 (5 bases). Germline CDR1 reads MNHEY; CDR2 reads SVGAGI. The CDR3 contains 12 residues. Trimming cost V 7 bases and J 7 bases, with 11 bases left between them. In DNA, the CDR3 is TGTGCCAGCAAAGAAGGGGAACAGCCCCAGCATTTT. Its translation is CASKEGEQPQHF.

The rearrangement links TRBV12-2 to TRBJ2-7; the table names TRBD2, a call not compared with the DNA. TRBV12-2 corresponds to a pseudogene. This CDR3 spans 17 amino acids. Written as DNA, the CDR3 is TGTGCAAGTCGCTTAGCGAAGGCGGTCACGACCCCTTACGAGCAGTACTTC. Translating it yields CASRLAKAVTTPYEQYF.

The gene calls are TRBV18 and TRBJ1-3; 9 nucleotides line up with TRBD1. Germline loops: CDR1 KGHSH, CDR2 LQKENI. This CDR3 is 15 amino acids long. Germline trimming cut 5 bases from V and 6 bases from J; bases unmatched to any gene: 8. For the CDR3, the DNA is TGTGCCAGCTCAACAGGACAGGGGAAGCCAAACACCATATATTTT. It codes for CASSTGQGKPNTIYF.

This clone appeared a few times. The genes are TRBV10-3 and TRBJ2-1; the match to TRBD2 covers 7 bases. Germline assignment: CDR1 ENHRY and CDR2 SYGVKD. This CDR3 comprises 15 residues. V lost 7 bases, J lost 2 bases, and 8 bases stayed unmatched. The CDR3 DNA is TGTGCCATCACTAACACCGGGAGGACCTACAATGAGCAGTTCTTC. This sequence encodes CAITNTGRTYNEQFF.

This clone appeared a single time. The V and J genes are TRBV18 and TRBJ1-2; 8 nucleotides line up with TRBD1. V shed 5 bases, J shed 2 bases, and the junction held 4 bases outside the gene matches. Per the germline V gene, CDR1 is KGHSH and CDR2 is LQKENI. The CDR3 consists of 14 residues. The CDR3: CASSSGTGNYGYTF. The CDR3 coding sequence is TGTGCCAGCTCATCCGGGACAGGAAACTATGGCTACACCTTC.

This clone was counted between two and nine times. V gene TRBV3-1 (or the pseudogene TRBV3-2) combines with J gene TRBJ1-1; D is ambiguous. Trimming left V 3 bases short and J 1 base short, with 9 bases between. This CDR3 has 14 amino acids. Germline V CDR1 and CDR2: LGHDT, YNNKEL (reference sequence). Here the CDR3 reads CASSHQRANTEAFF. CDR3 in DNA: TGTGCCAGCAGCCATCAGAGGGCGAACACTGAAGCTTTCTTT.